A selection of T cell receptor beta chains follows, all from one sample in a study of blood T cell repertoires in COVID-19. Sequencing was performed with immunoSEQ multiplex PCR; in TCRdb, only in-frame clones are kept and a portion is missing. The sample consists of hundreds of thousands of clones, approximately 84% of them appearing once. Material: peripheral blood. The receptor source for this set is a human donor in a cohort sampled during active COVID-19. CDR3s include the opening cysteine and the closing phenylalanine or tryptophan. D genes are given only for firm matches. Only some rows state a clone size, as once, few, many or a class for expanded clones.

V	length	J	D	size	DNA	CDR3
TRBV29-1	12	TRBJ2-7	TRBD1	-	TGCAGCGGTGGACAGGGGGCCTACGAGCAGTACTTC	CSGGQGAYEQYF
TRBV5-1	14	TRBJ1-1	TRBD1	-	TGCGCCAGCACCCAACAGGGGGGGAACACTGAAGCTTTCTTT	CASTQQGGNTEAFF
TRBV18	18	TRBJ2-1	TRBD2	-	TGTGCCAGCTCACCTCTTGCTCCGGGACTAGCGGGGGCCAATGAGCAGTTCTTC	CASSPLAPGLAGANEQFF
TRBV6-2/TRBV6-3	16	TRBJ2-7	TRBD1	-	TGTGCCAGCAGTTACTCTAGGACAGGGAACGACTACGAGCAGTACTTC	CASSYSRTGNDYEQYF
TRBV18	16	TRBJ1-5	TRBD1	-	TGTGCCAGCTCACCGGCGGGACAGATTAGCAATCAGCCCCAGCATTTT	CASSPAGQISNQPQHF
TRBV19	17	TRBJ1-5	TRBD1	-	TGTGCCAGTAGTACCCGGGACAGGGGGTCCTCAAATCAGCCCCAGCATTTT	CASSTRDRGSSNQPQHF
TRBV3-1/TRBV3-2	18	TRBJ2-2	TRBD2	-	TGTGCCAGCAGCCAAGAGGTGGGGCTAGCGGGAGTGACCGGGGAGCTGTTTTTT	CASSQEVGLAGVTGELFF
TRBV28	12	TRBJ2-7	-	-	TGTGCCAGCAGTTCCCCAGGGTACGAGCAGTACTTC	CASSSPGYEQYF
TRBV7-6	15	TRBJ2-5	TRBD1	many	TGTGCCAGCAGCTTAAACAGGGGAAACCAAGAGACCCAGTACTTC	CASSLNRGNQETQYF
TRBV3-1/TRBV3-2	13	TRBJ2-1	-	-	TGTGCCAGCAGCCGACTAGTATACAATGAGCAGTTCTTC	CASSRLVYNEQFF
TRBV4-1	16	TRBJ2-7	TRBD1	-	TGCGCCAGCAGCCAAGACGGGCAGGGGGTTTCCTACGAGCAGTACTTC	CASSQDGQGVSYEQYF
TRBV18	14	TRBJ1-1	TRBD1	-	TGTGCCAGCTCACCGGGACAGGGTACGGGTGAAGCTTTCTTT	CASSPGQGTGEAFF
TRBV5-5	15	TRBJ2-3	-	-	TGTGCCAGCAGCTTGGCCCCGGGAGGCACAGATACGCAGTATTTT	CASSLAPGGTDTQYF
TRBV5-1	12	TRBJ2-7	-	few	TGCGCCAGCGCCGACAACCCCTACGAGCAGTACTTC	CASADNPYEQYF
TRBV4-1	16	TRBJ1-1	-	-	TGCGCCAGCAGCCTCCAGGCGGGGGCAGGGGACACTGAAGCTTTCTTT	CASSLQAGAGDTEAFF
TRBV5-4	16	TRBJ2-3	TRBD2	-	TGTGCCAGCAGCCGTGGCGGGGGGGCTGGCACAGATACGCAGTATTTT	CASSRGGGAGTDTQYF
TRBV7-2	15	TRBJ1-3	TRBD1	once	TGTGCCAGCAGCTCCCGGGACAGGAAGGGAAACACCATATATTTT	CASSSRDRKGNTIYF
TRBV9	13	TRBJ1-1	-	-	TGTGCCAGCAGCCCTCAGGGACACCTCAAAGCTTTCTTT	CASSPQGHLKAFF
TRBV24-1	15	TRBJ2-7	TRBD1	-	TGTGCCACCAGTGGCGGGACAGGGAGCCTCTACGAGCAGTACTTC	CATSGGTGSLYEQYF
TRBV7-2	12	TRBJ2-7	-	-	TGTGCCAGCAGCTTAGCGTTGGGCAGCCAGGACTTC	CASSLALGSQDF
TRBV6-5	16	TRBJ1-1	-	-	TGTGCCAGCAGTTCGAGAACAGTGGGAGTGAGCACTGAAGCTTTCTTT	CASSSRTVGVSTEAFF
TRBV29-1	17	TRBJ2-3	TRBD2	-	TGCCGCTCCGGGGGGCTAGCGGGGGGCCGGGGCACAGATACGCAGTATTTT	CRSGGLAGGRGTDTQYF
TRBV6-5	15	TRBJ2-2	TRBD1	once	TGTGCCAGCAGTAAGAAGACAGGGGGCGGCGGGGAGCTGTTTTTT	CASSKKTGGGGELFF
TRBV19	14	TRBJ1-2	-	-	TGTGCCAGTAGTAGAATGACAGCCACCTATGGCTACACCTTC	CASSRMTATYGYTF
TRBV6-5	13	TRBJ2-5	TRBD2	-	TGTGCCAGCAGGGGGGGGAACCAAGAGACCCAGTACTTC	CASRGGNQETQYF
TRBV7-9	14	TRBJ1-1	TRBD1	-	TGTGCCAGCAGCCCCGGGGGGCAGGGGGCCGCAGCTTTCTTT	CASSPGGQGAAAFF
TRBV4-2	16	TRBJ1-2	TRBD1	-	TGTGCCAGCAGCGCCCCCGCCGGGACAGGGGACTATGGCTACACCTTC	CASSAPAGTGDYGYTF
TRBV6-2/TRBV6-3	16	TRBJ1-4	TRBD1	-	TGTGCCAGCAGTTACTCGTTCGGACAGGGGAATGAAAAACTGTTTTTT	CASSYSFGQGNEKLFF
TRBV6-2/TRBV6-3	14	TRBJ1-2	TRBD1	-	TGTGCCAGCAGTTCGACAGGGGCCGGCTATGGCTACACCTTC	CASSSTGAGYGYTF
TRBV7-9	14	TRBJ2-5	-	-	TGTGCCAGCAGCGATACAACAGGACGAGAGACCCAGTACTTC	CASSDTTGRETQYF
TRBV3-1/TRBV3-2	11	TRBJ1-1	-	-	TGTGCCAGCAGCCAAGAGCGCCGCCGGTTCTTT	CASSQERRRFF
TRBV15	13	TRBJ2-1	-	-	TGTGCCACCAGCAGAGAGGGGGGAAATGAGCAGTTCTTC	CATSREGGNEQFF
TRBV2	16	TRBJ2-5	TRBD2	once	TGTGCCAGCAGTCTGTTGGGCGGGGGAAGCCAAGAGACCCAGTACTTC	CASSLLGGGSQETQYF
TRBV6-1	15	TRBJ1-1	-	-	TGTGCCAGCAGTGAAGAGGGGTTTAGGGACACTGAAGCTTTCTTT	CASSEEGFRDTEAFF
TRBV7-3	15	TRBJ2-1	-	-	TGTGCCAGCAGCTTAACCCAGAGGACCTACAATGAGCAGTTCTTC	CASSLTQRTYNEQFF
TRBV2	17	TRBJ1-4	-	-	TGTGCCAGCAGTGATCAGGGAGGGCAGCTGGCTAATGAAAAACTGTTTTTT	CASSDQGGQLANEKLFF
TRBV5-1	13	TRBJ2-7	-	-	TGCGCCAGCGCCCTCCTTAGCTCCTACGAGCAGTACTTC	CASALLSSYEQYF
TRBV5-1	14	TRBJ2-7	TRBD1	few	TGCGCCAGCAGCTCCAGGGGGCGGATGGACGAGCAGTACTTC	CASSSRGRMDEQYF
TRBV4-3	13	TRBJ1-2	-	-	TGCGCCAGCAGCCAAGATATCAACTATGGCTACACCTTC	CASSQDINYGYTF
TRBV15	16	TRBJ2-3	TRBD2	-	TGTGCCACCAGCAGAGATTTAGCGGGGGGCTCAGATACGCAGTATTTT	CATSRDLAGGSDTQYF
TRBV19	13	TRBJ2-5	-	few	TGTGCCAGTAGTCCGGAGAACCAAGAGACCCAGTACTTC	CASSPENQETQYF